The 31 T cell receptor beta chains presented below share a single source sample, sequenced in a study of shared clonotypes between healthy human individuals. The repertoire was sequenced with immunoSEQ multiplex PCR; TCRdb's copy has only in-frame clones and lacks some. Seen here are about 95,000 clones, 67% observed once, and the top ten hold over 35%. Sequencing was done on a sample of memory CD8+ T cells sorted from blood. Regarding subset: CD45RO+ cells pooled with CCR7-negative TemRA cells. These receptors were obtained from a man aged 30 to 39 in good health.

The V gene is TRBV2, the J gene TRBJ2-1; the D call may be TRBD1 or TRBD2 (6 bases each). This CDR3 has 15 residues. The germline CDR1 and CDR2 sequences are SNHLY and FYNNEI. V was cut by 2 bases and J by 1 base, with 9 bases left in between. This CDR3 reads CASSETGASYNEQFF. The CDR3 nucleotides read TGTGCCAGCAGTGAAACGGGGGCATCCTACAATGAGCAGTTCTTC.

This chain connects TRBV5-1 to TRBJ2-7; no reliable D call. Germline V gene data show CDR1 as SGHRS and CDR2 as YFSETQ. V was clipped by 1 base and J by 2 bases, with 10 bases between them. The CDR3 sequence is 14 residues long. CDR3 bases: TGCGCCAGCAGCTTGACTCCGTTAGCCTACGAGCAGTACTTC. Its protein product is CASSLTPLAYEQYF.

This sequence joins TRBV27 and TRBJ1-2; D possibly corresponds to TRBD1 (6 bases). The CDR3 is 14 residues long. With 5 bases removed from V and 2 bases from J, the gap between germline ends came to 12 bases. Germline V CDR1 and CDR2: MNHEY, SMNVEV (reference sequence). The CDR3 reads CASSKGQLNYGYTF. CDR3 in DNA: TGTGCCAGCAGTAAAGGACAGTTAAACTATGGCTACACCTTC.

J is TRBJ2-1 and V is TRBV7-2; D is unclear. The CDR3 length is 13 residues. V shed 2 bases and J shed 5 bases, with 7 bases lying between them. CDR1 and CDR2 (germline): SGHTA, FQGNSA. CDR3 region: CASSLRQDNEQFF. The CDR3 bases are TGTGCCAGCAGCTTACGACAAGACAATGAGCAGTTCTTC.

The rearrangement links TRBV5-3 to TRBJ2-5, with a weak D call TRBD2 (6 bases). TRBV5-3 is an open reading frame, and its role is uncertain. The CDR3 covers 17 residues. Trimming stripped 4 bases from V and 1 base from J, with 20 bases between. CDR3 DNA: TGTGCCAGAAGCCCCAAGGAGGGAGGTAGGGGCCAAGAGACCCAGTACTTC. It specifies CARSPKEGGRGQETQYF.

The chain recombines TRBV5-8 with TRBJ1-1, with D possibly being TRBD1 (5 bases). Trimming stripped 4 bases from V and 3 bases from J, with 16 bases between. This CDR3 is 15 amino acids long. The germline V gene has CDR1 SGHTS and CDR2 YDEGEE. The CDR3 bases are TGTGCCAGCAGCCGACCCAGGGCGGTGGACACTGAAGCTTTCTTT. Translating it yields CASSRPRAVDTEAFF.

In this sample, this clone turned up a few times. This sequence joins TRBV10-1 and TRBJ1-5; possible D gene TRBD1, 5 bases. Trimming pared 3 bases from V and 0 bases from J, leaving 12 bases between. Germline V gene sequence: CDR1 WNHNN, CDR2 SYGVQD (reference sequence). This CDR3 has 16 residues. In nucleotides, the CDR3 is TGCGCCAGCAGTGAAAGGGGAGTTCCTAGCAATCAGCCCCAGCATTTT. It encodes CASSERGVPSNQPQHF.

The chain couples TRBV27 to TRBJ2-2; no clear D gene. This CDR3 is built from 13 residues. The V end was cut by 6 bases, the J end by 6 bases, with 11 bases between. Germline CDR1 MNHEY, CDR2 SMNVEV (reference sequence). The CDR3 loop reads CASRVTQSGELFF. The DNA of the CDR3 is TGTGCCAGCAGGGTGACTCAATCCGGGGAGCTGTTTTTT.

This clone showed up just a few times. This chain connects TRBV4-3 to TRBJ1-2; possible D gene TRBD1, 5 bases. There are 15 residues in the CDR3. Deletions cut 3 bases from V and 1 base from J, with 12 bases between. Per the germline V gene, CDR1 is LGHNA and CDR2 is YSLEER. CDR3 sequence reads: CASSHSTDYNYGYTF. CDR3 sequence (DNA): TGCGCCAGCAGCCATTCGACAGACTATAACTATGGCTACACCTTC.

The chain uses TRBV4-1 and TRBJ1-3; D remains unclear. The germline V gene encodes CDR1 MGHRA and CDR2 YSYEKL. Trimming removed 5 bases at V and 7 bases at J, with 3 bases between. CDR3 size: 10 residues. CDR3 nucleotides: TGCGCCAGCAGCGGGAACACCATATATTTT. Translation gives CASSGNTIYF.

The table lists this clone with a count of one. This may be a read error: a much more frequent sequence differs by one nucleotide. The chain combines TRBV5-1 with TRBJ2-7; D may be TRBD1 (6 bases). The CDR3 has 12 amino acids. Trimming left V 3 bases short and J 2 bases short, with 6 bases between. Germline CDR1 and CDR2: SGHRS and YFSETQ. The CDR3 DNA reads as TGCGCCAGCAGCTGGGACACCTACGAGCAGTACTTC. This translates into CASSWDTYEQYF.

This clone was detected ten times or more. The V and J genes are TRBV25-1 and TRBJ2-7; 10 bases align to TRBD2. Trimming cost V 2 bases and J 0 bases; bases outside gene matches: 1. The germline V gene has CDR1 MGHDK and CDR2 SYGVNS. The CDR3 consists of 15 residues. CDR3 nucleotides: TGTGCCAGCAGTGAAACTAGCGGGGTCTCCTACGAGCAGTACTTC. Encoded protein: CASSETSGVSYEQYF.

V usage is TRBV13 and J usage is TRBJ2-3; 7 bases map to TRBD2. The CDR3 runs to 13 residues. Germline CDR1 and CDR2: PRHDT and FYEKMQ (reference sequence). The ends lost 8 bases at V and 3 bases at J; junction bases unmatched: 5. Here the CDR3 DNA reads TGTGCCAGCGGGAGGGCCGGGACAGATACGCAGTATTTT. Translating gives CASGRAGTDTQYF.

The CDR3 DNA is TGTGCCAGCAGCTTAGAAATCGGGCAGCCCGACACTGAAGCTTTCTTT. It yields the protein CASSLEIGQPDTEAFF. The gene calls are TRBV7-9 and TRBJ1-1; D gene uncertain. Germline CDR1 SEHNR, CDR2 FQNEAQ (reference sequence). This CDR3 region has 16 residues. V was cut by 1 base and J by 3 bases, with 15 bases left in between.

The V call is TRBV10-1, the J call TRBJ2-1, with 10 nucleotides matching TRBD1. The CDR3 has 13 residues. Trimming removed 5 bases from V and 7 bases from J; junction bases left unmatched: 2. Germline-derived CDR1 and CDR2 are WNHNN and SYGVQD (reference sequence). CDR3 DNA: TGCGCCAGCAGTCCGGGACAGGGGAATGAGCAGTTCTTC. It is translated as CASSPGQGNEQFF.

The CDR3 loop reads CSVIRDRVDEQFF. The CDR3 DNA reads TGCAGCGTCATCCGGGACAGGGTGGATGAGCAGTTCTTC. The chain couples TRBV29-1 to TRBJ2-1, with 9 bases lining up with TRBD1. V gave up 6 bases and J gave up 8 bases; unmatched junction bases: 8. This CDR3 contains 13 residues. Per germline, CDR1 SQVTM and CDR2 ANQGSEA.

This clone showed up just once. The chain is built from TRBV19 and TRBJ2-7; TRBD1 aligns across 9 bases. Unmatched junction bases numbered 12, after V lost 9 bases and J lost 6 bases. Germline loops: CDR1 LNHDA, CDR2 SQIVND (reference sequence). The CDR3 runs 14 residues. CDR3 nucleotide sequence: TGTGCCAGCAACCCAGGACAGGGGAGGCTCGAGCAGTACTTC. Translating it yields CASNPGQGRLEQYF.

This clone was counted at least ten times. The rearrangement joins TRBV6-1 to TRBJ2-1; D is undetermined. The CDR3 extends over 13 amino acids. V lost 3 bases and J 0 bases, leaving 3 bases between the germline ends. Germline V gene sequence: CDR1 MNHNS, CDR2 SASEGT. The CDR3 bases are TGTGCCAGCAGTGAGAGCTCCTACAATGAGCAGTTCTTC. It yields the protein CASSESSYNEQFF.

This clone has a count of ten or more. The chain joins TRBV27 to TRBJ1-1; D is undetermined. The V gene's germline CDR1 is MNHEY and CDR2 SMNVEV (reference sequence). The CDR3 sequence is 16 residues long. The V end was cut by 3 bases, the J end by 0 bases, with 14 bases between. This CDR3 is CASSLQATYMNTEAFF. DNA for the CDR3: TGTGCCAGCAGTTTGCAGGCAACCTACATGAACACTGAAGCTTTCTTT.

CDR3 bases: TGTGCCAGCAGTTTAAACCCCTCGGGGGTGGGGAAACCCTACGAGCAGTACTTC. It specifies CASSLNPSGVGKPYEQYF. The rearrangement uses TRBV27 and TRBJ2-7; D is possibly TRBD2 (6 bases). Germline V gene sequence: CDR1 MNHEY, CDR2 SMNVEV (reference sequence). V lost 2 bases and J 2 bases, leaving 22 bases between the germline ends. The CDR3 spans 18 residues.

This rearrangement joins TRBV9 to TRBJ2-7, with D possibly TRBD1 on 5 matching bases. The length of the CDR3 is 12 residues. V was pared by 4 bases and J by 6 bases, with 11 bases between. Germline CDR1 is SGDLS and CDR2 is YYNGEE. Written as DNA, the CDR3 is TGTGCCAGCAGCCCGCAAACAGGCGAGCAGTACTTC. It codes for CASSPQTGEQYF.

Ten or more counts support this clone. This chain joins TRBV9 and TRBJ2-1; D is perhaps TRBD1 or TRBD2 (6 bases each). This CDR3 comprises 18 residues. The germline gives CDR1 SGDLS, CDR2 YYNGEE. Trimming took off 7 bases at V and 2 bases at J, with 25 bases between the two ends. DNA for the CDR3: TGTGCCAGCGGAGGGGGGATCGACAGTAATAGGGCCTACAATGAGCAGTTCTTC. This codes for CASGGGIDSNRAYNEQFF.

CDR3 loop: CASSLDSFGNQPQHF. CDR3 coding DNA: TGTGCCAGCAGCCTAGACAGTTTTGGCAATCAGCCCCAGCATTTT. The genes are TRBV16 and TRBJ1-5, with D tentatively TRBD1 (5 bases). Looked up from germline, CDR1 is KGHSY and CDR2 is FQNENV. V lost 4 bases, J lost 2 bases, and 12 bases lay in between. This CDR3 contains 15 residues.

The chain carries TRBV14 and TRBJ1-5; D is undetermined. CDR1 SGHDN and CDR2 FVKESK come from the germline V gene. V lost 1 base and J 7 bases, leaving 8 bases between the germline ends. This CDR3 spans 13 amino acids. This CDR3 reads CASSQGRGQPQHF. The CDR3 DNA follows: TGTGCCAGCAGCCAAGGTCGGGGACAGCCCCAGCATTTT.

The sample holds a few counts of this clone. The CDR3 loop reads CASGGAGNQPQHF. CDR3 bases: TGTGCCAGCGGGGGGGCAGGCAATCAGCCCCAGCATTTT. This chain uses TRBV6-1 with TRBJ1-5, with a possible D match to TRBD1 (6 bases). The CDR3 totals 13 residues. With 8 bases removed from V and 2 bases from J, the gap between germline ends came to 10 bases. Germline CDR1 is MNHNS and CDR2 is SASEGT.

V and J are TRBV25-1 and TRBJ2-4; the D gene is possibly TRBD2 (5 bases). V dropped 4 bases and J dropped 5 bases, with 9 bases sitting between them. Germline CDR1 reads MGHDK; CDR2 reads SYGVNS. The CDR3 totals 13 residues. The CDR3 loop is CASSVGSQNIQYF. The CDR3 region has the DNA TGTGCCAGCAGTGTAGGGAGTCAAAACATTCAGTACTTC.

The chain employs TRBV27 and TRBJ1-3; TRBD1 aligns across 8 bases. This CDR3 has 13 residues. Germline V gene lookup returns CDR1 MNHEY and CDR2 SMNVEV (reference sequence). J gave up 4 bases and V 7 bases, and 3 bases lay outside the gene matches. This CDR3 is CASIGQGGNTIYF. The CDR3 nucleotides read TGTGCCAGCATTGGACAGGGAGGAAACACCATATATTTT.

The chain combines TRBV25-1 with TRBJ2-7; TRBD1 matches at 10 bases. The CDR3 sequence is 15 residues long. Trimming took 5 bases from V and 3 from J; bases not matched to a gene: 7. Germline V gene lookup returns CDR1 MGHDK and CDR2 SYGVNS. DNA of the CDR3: TGTGCCAGCAGTCACGGGGACAGGGGAAACTACGAGCAGTACTTC. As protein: CASSHGDRGNYEQYF.

The CDR3 DNA sequence: TGTGCCAGCAGCAATCCTGATATAGAATTTTCTGGCTCTAATCAGCCCCAGCATTTT. Residues: CASSNPDIEFSGSNQPQHF. The gene calls are TRBV21-1 and TRBJ1-5. TRBV21-1 is deemed a pseudogene. The CDR3 runs 19 residues.

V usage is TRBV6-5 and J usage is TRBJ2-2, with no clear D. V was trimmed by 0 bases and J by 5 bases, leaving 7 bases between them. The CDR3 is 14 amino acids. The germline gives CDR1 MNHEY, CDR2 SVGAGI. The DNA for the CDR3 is TGTGCCAGCAGTTACTCTGCGGTTACCGGGGAGCTGTTTTTT. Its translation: CASSYSAVTGELFF.

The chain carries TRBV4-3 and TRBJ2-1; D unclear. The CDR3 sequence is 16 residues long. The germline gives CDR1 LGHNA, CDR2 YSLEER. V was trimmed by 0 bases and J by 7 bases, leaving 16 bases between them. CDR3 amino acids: CASSQEGHPPANEQFF. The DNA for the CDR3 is TGCGCCAGCAGCCAAGAAGGGCACCCACCGGCGAATGAGCAGTTCTTC.